This paragraph reports one T cell receptor (beta chain). Its antigen is currently unknown. The data were taken from a study of T cells in localized non-small cell lung cancer. General study points: Detection in adjacent lung was observed for a median around 55 of the top 100 tumor clones. Adjacent uninvolved lung had the highest clonality, suggesting focused antigen responses.

V lost 4 bases to trimming and J lost 3 bases, with 11 bases between them. Germline CDR1 is SGHRS and CDR2 is YFSETQ. This CDR3 is built from 13 residues. TCRdb keeps only in-frame clones here, not all; method: immunoSEQ multiplex PCR. Among tens of thousands of clones listed, 85% to 90% were seen once. Specimen: peripheral blood, collected before any cancer treatment. The sequence came from a male donor at least 60 years old with stage III lung adenocarcinoma. The chain joins TRBV5-1 to TRBJ2-7, with D unclear. CDR3: CASSLDIHYEQYF. The CDR3 DNA is TGCGCCAGCAGCCTAGACATACACTACGAGCAGTACTTC.